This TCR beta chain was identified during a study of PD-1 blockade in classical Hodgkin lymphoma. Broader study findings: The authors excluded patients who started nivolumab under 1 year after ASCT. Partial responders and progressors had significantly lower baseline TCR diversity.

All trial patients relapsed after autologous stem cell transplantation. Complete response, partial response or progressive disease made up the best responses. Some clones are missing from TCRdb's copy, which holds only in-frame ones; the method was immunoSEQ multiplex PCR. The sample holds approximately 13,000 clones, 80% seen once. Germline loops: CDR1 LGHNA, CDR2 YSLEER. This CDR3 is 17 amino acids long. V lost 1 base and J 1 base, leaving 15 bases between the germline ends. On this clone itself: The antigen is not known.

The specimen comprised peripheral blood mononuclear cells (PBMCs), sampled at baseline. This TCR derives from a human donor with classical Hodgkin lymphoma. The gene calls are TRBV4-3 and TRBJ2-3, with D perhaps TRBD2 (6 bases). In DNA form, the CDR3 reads TGCGCCAGCAGCCAAGGGCGACTAGTGGAGGGCACAGATACGCAGTATTTT. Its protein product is CASSQGRLVEGTDTQYF.